A single sample gave rise to the 18 T cell receptor beta chains below, sequenced in a study of cytomegalovirus exposure and HLA in healthy donors. The PCR made use of 60 Vbeta and 13 Jbeta primers. The method was immunoSEQ multiplex PCR; TCRdb's version includes in-frame clones alone and lacks a portion of them. The data hold over 150,000 clones, with less than 90% observed a single time. The source material was PBMCs. These receptors all come from a man aged 50 to 59 in good health and CMV-seronegative.

V and J are TRBV6-6 and TRBJ1-5; 7 bases are shared with TRBD1. With V trimmed by 5 bases and J by 1 base, 2 bases remained unmatched. The CDR3 has 14 residues. Germline lookup yields CDR1 MNHNY and CDR2 SVGAGI (reference sequence). The CDR3 here is CASSQTGSNQPQHF. Here the CDR3 DNA reads TGTGCCAGCAGTCAGACAGGGAGCAATCAGCCCCAGCATTTT.

V and J are TRBV16 and TRBJ1-1, with D maybe TRBD1 (6 bases). Between the trimmed V and J ends, which lost 7 bases and 4 bases, there was a span of 16 bases. The CDR3 contains 14 residues. Germline lookup yields CDR1 KGHSY and CDR2 FQNENV. The CDR3: CASTRVQGSTEAFF. The CDR3 DNA sequence: TGTGCCAGCACCAGAGTCCAGGGGAGCACTGAAGCTTTCTTT.

This clone occurred a few times. The chain employs TRBV5-5 and TRBJ1-1; no clear D gene. V was cut by 2 bases and J by 2 bases, with 4 bases left in between. The CDR3 runs to 12 residues. CDR1 is SGHKS, CDR2 YYEKEE, per germline (reference sequence). The CDR3 DNA sequence: TGTGCCAGCAGCTTTAGTAACACTGAAGCTTTCTTT. Its protein is CASSFSNTEAFF.

This chain links TRBV7-2 with TRBJ2-3, with D perhaps matching TRBD2 (5 bases). The CDR3 totals 13 residues. Germline V gives CDR1 SGHTA, CDR2 FQGNSA. Trimming took off 2 bases at V and 3 bases at J, with 6 bases between the two ends. Here the CDR3 reads CASSLWRTDTQYF. CDR3 DNA: TGTGCCAGCAGCTTATGGAGGACAGATACGCAGTATTTT.

This clone was seen only once. This chain's CDR3 is CASSLAPRGWDEKLFF. The CDR3 DNA reads as TGTGCCAGCAGCTTAGCCCCGCGAGGGTGGGATGAAAAACTGTTTTTT. This chain links TRBV7-2 with TRBJ1-4, with D unclear. The germline gives CDR1 SGHTA, CDR2 FQGNSA. This CDR3 comprises 16 residues. The V end was cut by 0 bases, the J end by 6 bases, with 14 bases between. Full variable domain (rest looked up from reference TRBV7-2 and TRBJ1-4): GAGVSQSPSNKVTEKGKDVELRCDPISGHTALYWYRQSLGQGLEFLIYFQGNSAPDKSGLPSDRFSAERTGGSVSTLTIQRTQQEDSAVYLCASSLAPRGWDEKLFFGSGTQLSVL.

This clone occurred once. The chain employs TRBV2 and TRBJ2-2; 9 nucleotides align to TRBD2. Germline V gene lookup returns CDR1 SNHLY and CDR2 FYNNEI. The CDR3 consists of 14 residues. Trimming cost V 6 bases and J 5 bases; bases outside gene matches: 4. The CDR3 protein is CASRRREGTGELFF. The CDR3 DNA reads TGTGCCAGCAGGCGGCGGGAGGGGACCGGGGAGCTGTTTTTT.

This clone was counted once. The chain recombines TRBV7-2 with TRBJ2-3; 9 nucleotides match TRBD2. This CDR3 is built from 15 residues. Looked up from germline, CDR1 is SGHTA and CDR2 is FQGNSA. The trim removed 6 bases at V and 3 bases at J, leaving 7 bases unmatched. In nucleotides, the CDR3 is TGTGCCAGCAGGGGCGGGGGGGCCAGGACAGATACGCAGTATTTT. Protein product: CASRGGGARTDTQYF. The full variable domain, rest sourced from reference TRBV7-2 and TRBJ2-3, is GAGVSQSPSNKVTEKGKDVELRCDPISGHTALYWYRQSLGQGLEFLIYFQGNSAPDKSGLPSDRFSAERTGGSVSTLTIQRTQQEDSAVYLCASRGGGARTDTQYFGPGTRLTVL.

There are a few counts of this clone. V and J are TRBV29-1 and TRBJ1-2; D gene uncertain. V was clipped by 6 bases and J by 4 bases, with 18 bases between them. CDR3 length equals 14 residues. Germline V lookup: CDR1 SQVTM, CDR2 ANQGSEA. CDR3: CSVQDWANRYGYTF. CDR3 coding DNA: TGCAGCGTCCAAGATTGGGCGAATCGCTATGGCTACACCTTC.

To note about this clone: Sequence at one end of the junction differs from germline and may be a read error. V and J are TRBV6-5 and TRBJ2-7; possible D gene TRBD1, 7 bases. The CDR3 is 14 amino acids. Germline CDR1 is MNHEY and CDR2 is SVGAGI. The CDR3 reads CASRGGQRFYERYF. The CDR3 bases are TGTGCCAGCAGGGGGGGACAGAGATTCTACGAGCGGTACTTC.

The rearrangement joins TRBV5-1 to TRBJ2-4, with D possibly being TRBD2 (5 bases). There are 14 residues in the CDR3. V was shortened by 4 bases and J by 3 bases, with 11 bases between the two germline ends. In germline, CDR1 is SGHRS, CDR2 YFSETQ. The CDR3 loop is CASSVRVGKNIQYF. DNA of the CDR3: TGCGCCAGCAGCGTGAGGGTGGGCAAAAACATTCAGTACTTC.

The J gene is TRBJ1-5, the V gene TRBV10-1, with 8 nucleotides matching TRBD1. CDR1 is WNHNN and CDR2 is SYGVQD in the germline V gene (reference sequence). The trim removed 5 bases at V and 1 base at J, leaving 16 bases unmatched. The CDR3 has 19 amino acids. CDR3 nucleotides: TGCGCCAGCAGTAGCGTGCGAGGACAGGGAGGAAAAAGCAATCAGCCCCAGCATTTT. It translates to CASSSVRGQGGKSNQPQHF.

The gene calls are TRBV30 and TRBJ2-5; 9 bases are a match to TRBD1. CDR3 length: 13 amino acids. Germline V gene sequence: CDR1 GTSNPN, CDR2 SVGIG (reference sequence). The J segment lost 1 base and the V segment lost 4 bases, leaving 1 base of the junction unmatched. In DNA form, the CDR3 reads TGTGCCTGGACACAGGGGGCCCAAGAGACCCAGTACTTC. Its protein product is CAWTQGAQETQYF.

Only a few counts were recorded for this clone. The chain has TRBV4-3 and TRBJ1-5, with 7 bases identical to TRBD1. The CDR3 has 16 residues. V lost 7 bases, J lost 7 bases, and 16 bases stayed unmatched. Germline V gene data show CDR1 as LGHNA and CDR2 as YSLEER. The CDR3 sequence: CASNRRGRVDEQPQHF. The CDR3 DNA reads as TGCGCCAGCAATCGGAGGGGGCGGGTGGATGAACAGCCCCAGCATTTT.

The chain uses TRBV12-2 and TRBJ1-1; the tabulated D call, TRBD1, remains unverified against the DNA. TRBV12-2 is described as a pseudogene. The CDR3 is 21 amino acids. The CDR3 bases are TGTGCAAGTCGCTTAGCGCACATCCGGGGACAGGGTCCGGTTTTTAACACTGAAGCTTTCTTT. This translates into CASRLAHIRGQGPVFNTEAFF.

This clone appeared once. V usage is TRBV6-5 and J usage is TRBJ1-1; D not resolved. V lost 6 bases and J lost 1, with 3 bases in between. The CDR3 has 11 amino acids. Germline CDR1 is MNHEY and CDR2 is SVGAGI. The CDR3 DNA reads TGTGCCAGCAGGGCGAACACTGAAGCTTTCTTT. Amino acid sequence: CASRANTEAFF.

This chain uses TRBV2 with TRBJ2-1; 9 positions match TRBD1. The germline V gene encodes CDR1 SNHLY and CDR2 FYNNEI. Trimming removed 6 bases from V and 4 bases from J; junction bases left unmatched: 7. The CDR3 length is 15 residues. CDR3 amino acids: CASRKPGQGYNEQFF. CDR3 sequence (DNA): TGTGCCAGCAGAAAACCGGGACAGGGATACAATGAGCAGTTCTTC. The complete variable domain, with remaining parts taken from reference TRBV2 and TRBJ2-1, reads EPEVTQTPSHQVTQMGQEVILRCVPISNHLYFYWYRQILGQKVEFLVSFYNNEISEKSEIFDDQFSVERPDGSNFTLKIRSTKLEDSAMYFCASRKPGQGYNEQFFGPGTRLTVL.

The rearrangement links TRBV29-1 to TRBJ2-3; no firm D call. With 1 base removed from V and 1 base from J, the gap between germline ends came to 6 bases. This CDR3 comprises 13 residues. The germline V gene has CDR1 SQVTM and CDR2 ANQGSEA. The CDR3 DNA sequence: TGCAGCGTTGAAGTGAGCGGCACAGATACGCAGTATTTT. Its protein is CSVEVSGTDTQYF.

This clone came up once. V is TRBV5-1 and J is TRBJ1-2, with 9 bases lining up with TRBD1. CDR3 size: 14 residues. V trimming: 4 bases; J trimming: 4 bases; junction bases outside the gene matches: 5. Germline V lookup: CDR1 SGHRS, CDR2 YFSETQ. CDR3: CASSPGQGGYGYTF. The CDR3 DNA sequence: TGCGCCAGCAGCCCGGGACAGGGTGGCTATGGCTACACCTTC.